Below, 2 T cell receptor beta chains from the same sample are listed, as sequenced in a study of T cells in Graves' hyperthyroidism and ophthalmopathy. RNA transcripts were the template for amplifying TCR beta CDR3 regions. RT-PCR in the first round (using the HTBI primer set) targeted the TCR CDR3. TCRdb reprocessed the multiplex PCR reads via MiXCR and lists one record per CDR3 protein. The sample includes about half a million distinct CDR3 sequences, about 15% seen only once; the top ten take approximately 30%. Input material: blood. These receptor sequences come from a woman in her twenties or thirties with Graves' ophthalmopathy.

The chain links TRBV19 to TRBJ1-1, with unresolved D. This CDR3 is built from 15 residues. The V gene lost 4 bases and the J gene lost 1 base, with 13 bases spanning the gap. Germline loops: CDR1 LNHDA, CDR2 SQIVND (reference sequence). The CDR3 sequence is CASSTPLQKNTEAFF. The CDR3 bases are TGTGCCAGTAGTACCCCGTTGCAGAAGAACACTGAAGCTTTCTTT.

There are many counts of this clonotype. The chain's CDR3 is CASSSMTSGGSDTQYF. CDR3 sequence (DNA): TGTGCCAGCAGCAGCATGACTAGCGGGGGTTCAGATACGCAGTATTTT. The chain is built from TRBV4-2 and TRBJ2-3, with 12 bases lining up with TRBD2. The CDR3 is 16 amino acids. Trimming at V came to 5 bases and at J to 4 bases, leaving 7 bases not matched to a gene. Germline values: CDR1 LGHNA, CDR2 YNFKEQ.